The T cell receptor beta chain under discussion was sequenced for a study of blood T cell repertoires in COVID-19. About the research overall: Samples came from the United States, Italy and Spain, spanning acute and convalescent COVID-19. T cells, B-cell-depleted T cells, or PBMCs supplied cDNA or gDNA.

This clone was seen a single time. The junction does not match germline at one end; this may be a read error. As handled by the study authors: Amplification with reference gene primers provided the estimates of nucleated cell counts. Sequenced by immunoSEQ multiplex PCR; TCRdb stores in-frame clones only, minus some. That table furnishes V, J and clone size, whereas the DNA furnished D and trimming. The sample lists about 220,000 clones, 80% to 85% occurring once. Germline assignment: CDR1 SSHAT and CDR2 FNYEAQ (reference sequence). This CDR3 comprises 14 residues. Sequenced sample: peripheral blood. The TCR comes from a man in his thirties or forties with active or convalescent COVID-19. V is TRBV7-7 and J is TRBJ1-6; 7 positions agree with TRBD1. CDR3 nucleotides: TGTGCTAGCAGCGACAGGGAACGGGATTCACCCCTCCACTTT. Amino acid sequence: CASSDRERDSPLHF.